These T cell receptor beta chains were read from a single sample in a study of persistence of HIV-infected CD4 T cells. The method was immunoSEQ multiplex PCR; TCRdb's version includes in-frame clones alone and lacks a portion of them. This sample has about 39,000 clones, with 85% to 90% found just once. Their antigens are not known. Source: cultured CD4+ T cells from PBMCs, taken from a patient who received antiretroviral therapy. Receptors were obtained from an adult with HIV. The donor label of this sample is uncertain. Each CDR3 is given with its conserved first and last residue. The order of the fields is V gene, clone size, D gene, J gene, CDR3 protein, CDR3 DNA. D genes are given only for firm matches. The listing skips clone size in some rows; elsewhere it reads once, few, many or a size class.

V gene: TRBV12-3/TRBV12-4
clone size: -
D gene: -
J gene: TRBJ1-2
CDR3 protein: CASSSLSYTF
CDR3 DNA: TGTGCCAGCAGCTCCCTTAGCTACACCTTC

V gene: TRBV7-8
clone size: -
D gene: -
J gene: TRBJ2-7
CDR3 protein: CASSLVLGRGLGEQYF
CDR3 DNA: TGTGCCAGCAGCTTAGTGCTGGGTAGGGGCCTGGGCGAGCAGTACTTC

V gene: TRBV5-4
clone size: -
D gene: -
J gene: TRBJ1-4
CDR3 protein: CASSLNIDEKLFF
CDR3 DNA: TGTGCCAGCAGCCTCAACATTGATGAAAAACTGTTTTTT

V gene: TRBV5-1
clone size: -
D gene: -
J gene: TRBJ2-5
CDR3 protein: CASSLATGGPEETQYF
CDR3 DNA: TGCGCCAGCAGCTTGGCTACGGGGGGCCCGGAAGAGACCCAGTACTTC

V gene: TRBV5-1
clone size: -
D gene: -
J gene: TRBJ1-4
CDR3 protein: CASSSGGTTNEKLFF
CDR3 DNA: TGCGCCAGCAGCTCCGGGGGGACAACTAATGAAAAACTGTTTTTT

V gene: TRBV28
clone size: -
D gene: TRBD1
J gene: TRBJ1-2
CDR3 protein: CASSPGGGGYTF
CDR3 DNA: TGTGCCAGCAGCCCAGGGGGAGGTGGCTACACCTTC

V gene: TRBV2
clone size: -
D gene: -
J gene: TRBJ1-6
CDR3 protein: CASSLTPNSPLHF
CDR3 DNA: TGTGCCAGCAGCCTCACCCCCAATTCACCCCTCCACTTT

V gene: TRBV18
clone size: -
D gene: TRBD1
J gene: TRBJ2-3
CDR3 protein: CASSPPGQGVTDTQYF
CDR3 DNA: TGTGCCAGCTCACCACCGGGACAGGGGGTAACAGATACGCAGTATTTT

V gene: TRBV28
clone size: -
D gene: -
J gene: TRBJ1-6
CDR3 protein: CASLSRVSSYNSPLHF
CDR3 DNA: TGTGCCAGCCTTTCAAGGGTCAGCTCCTATAATTCACCCCTCCACTTT

V gene: TRBV20-1
clone size: -
D gene: -
J gene: TRBJ1-5
CDR3 protein: CSASSGTNQPQHF
CDR3 DNA: TGCAGTGCTAGTTCCGGGACCAATCAGCCCCAGCATTTT

V gene: TRBV3-1/TRBV3-2
clone size: -
D gene: TRBD2
J gene: TRBJ2-3
CDR3 protein: CASSQAPSGGGTDTQYF
CDR3 DNA: TGTGCCAGCAGCCAAGCCCCTAGCGGGGGGGGCACAGATACGCAGTATTTT

V gene: TRBV7-2
clone size: -
D gene: TRBD2
J gene: TRBJ2-6
CDR3 protein: CASSSGTSGARTVTF
CDR3 DNA: TGTGCCAGCAGCTCAGGGACTAGCGGGGCACGAACGGTCACTTTC

V gene: TRBV7-3
clone size: -
D gene: -
J gene: TRBJ1-5
CDR3 protein: CASSLTGNQPQHF
CDR3 DNA: TGTGCCAGCAGCTTAACTGGGAATCAGCCCCAGCATTTT

V gene: TRBV12-5
clone size: -
D gene: -
J gene: TRBJ1-5
CDR3 protein: CASGPDLRQPQHF
CDR3 DNA: TGTGCTAGTGGCCCAGATCTCCGGCAGCCCCAGCATTTT

V gene: TRBV29-1
clone size: -
D gene: TRBD2
J gene: TRBJ2-1
CDR3 protein: CSVQSGGGAGHEQFF
CDR3 DNA: TGCAGCGTTCAAAGTGGCGGGGGGGCCGGCCATGAGCAGTTCTTC

V gene: TRBV5-4
clone size: -
D gene: -
J gene: TRBJ2-6
CDR3 protein: CASSPGDPQYNVLTF
CDR3 DNA: TGTGCCAGCAGCCCAGGGGATCCCCAGTACAACGTCCTGACTTTC

V gene: TRBV5-1
clone size: -
D gene: -
J gene: TRBJ2-2
CDR3 protein: CASSSTGLNTGELFF
CDR3 DNA: TGCGCCAGCAGCTCGACAGGTTTGAACACCGGGGAGCTGTTTTTT

V gene: TRBV7-8
clone size: -
D gene: -
J gene: TRBJ2-3
CDR3 protein: CASSSYTDTQYF
CDR3 DNA: TGTGCCAGCAGTTCTTACACAGATACGCAGTATTTT

V gene: TRBV29-1
clone size: -
D gene: -
J gene: TRBJ1-4
CDR3 protein: CSVGGNEKLFF
CDR3 DNA: TGCAGCGTTGGTGGGAATGAAAAACTGTTTTTT

V gene: TRBV3-1/TRBV3-2
clone size: -
D gene: -
J gene: TRBJ2-3
CDR3 protein: CASSQGRDSRADTQYF
CDR3 DNA: TGTGCCAGCAGCCAAGGACGGGACTCGAGGGCAGATACGCAGTATTTT

V gene: TRBV19
clone size: -
D gene: -
J gene: TRBJ1-1
CDR3 protein: CASIPRGGVGMNTEAFF
CDR3 DNA: TGTGCCAGTATCCCACGGGGAGGGGTAGGGATGAACACTGAAGCTTTCTTT

V gene: TRBV19
clone size: once
D gene: TRBD1
J gene: TRBJ2-4
CDR3 protein: CASSVTGGAKNIQYF
CDR3 DNA: TGTGCCAGTAGTGTGACAGGGGGGGCCAAAAACATTCAGTACTTC

V gene: TRBV3-1/TRBV3-2
clone size: -
D gene: -
J gene: TRBJ1-2
CDR3 protein: CASSLPGVYGYTF
CDR3 DNA: TGTGCCAGCAGCCTCCCCGGGGTCTATGGCTACACCTTC

V gene: TRBV10-3
clone size: -
D gene: -
J gene: TRBJ2-2
CDR3 protein: CAISVVGVTGELFF
CDR3 DNA: TGTGCCATCAGTGTGGTTGGGGTGACCGGGGAGCTGTTTTTT

V gene: TRBV7-3
clone size: -
D gene: -
J gene: TRBJ2-7
CDR3 protein: CASSLNQYSYEQYF
CDR3 DNA: TGTGCCAGCAGCTTGAATCAGTACTCCTACGAGCAGTACTTC

V gene: TRBV24-1
clone size: -
D gene: -
J gene: TRBJ1-5
CDR3 protein: CATSGRNQPQHF
CDR3 DNA: TGTGCCACCAGCGGAAGGAATCAGCCCCAGCATTTT

V gene: TRBV7-8
clone size: -
D gene: -
J gene: TRBJ1-1
CDR3 protein: CASSLGRGGLTEAFF
CDR3 DNA: TGTGCCAGCAGCTTAGGGAGGGGGGGATTGACTGAAGCTTTCTTT

V gene: TRBV2
clone size: -
D gene: -
J gene: TRBJ2-7
CDR3 protein: CASSLGLTPSYEQYF
CDR3 DNA: TGTGCCAGCAGTCTCGGACTCACTCCTTCCTACGAGCAGTACTTC

V gene: TRBV5-1
clone size: -
D gene: TRBD1
J gene: TRBJ2-2
CDR3 protein: CASSPTGGFTGELFF
CDR3 DNA: TGCGCCAGCAGCCCCACAGGGGGCTTTACCGGGGAGCTGTTTTTT

V gene: TRBV21-1
clone size: -
D gene: -
J gene: TRBJ2-7
CDR3 protein: CASSKTSYGYEQYF
CDR3 DNA: TGTGCCAGCAGCAAAACATCTTACGGCTACGAGCAGTACTTC

V gene: TRBV7-9
clone size: -
D gene: TRBD1
J gene: TRBJ1-6
CDR3 protein: CASSHTGDRGEWGSPLHF
CDR3 DNA: TGTGCCAGCAGCCATACCGGAGACAGGGGGGAATGGGGTTCACCCCTCCACTTT

V gene: TRBV27
clone size: -
D gene: -
J gene: TRBJ2-7
CDR3 protein: CASSLRGRGLNEQYF
CDR3 DNA: TGTGCCAGCAGTTTAAGGGGCCGGGGGCTGAACGAGCAGTACTTC

V gene: TRBV7-2
clone size: -
D gene: -
J gene: TRBJ2-6
CDR3 protein: CASGQGAGANVLTF
CDR3 DNA: TGTGCCAGCGGACAAGGGGCTGGGGCCAACGTCCTGACTTTC

V gene: TRBV21-1
clone size: -
D gene: -
J gene: TRBJ1-2
CDR3 protein: CASSFVTDRLNYGYTF
CDR3 DNA: TGTGCCAGCAGTTTTGTTACCGACCGTCTTAACTATGGCTACACCTTC

V gene: TRBV29-1
clone size: -
D gene: -
J gene: TRBJ1-4
CDR3 protein: CSVRDGATNEKLFF
CDR3 DNA: TGCAGCGTTCGGGACGGTGCAACTAATGAAAAACTGTTTTTT

V gene: TRBV4-1
clone size: -
D gene: TRBD2
J gene: TRBJ2-3
CDR3 protein: CASSQENGGVTDTQYF
CDR3 DNA: TGCGCCAGCAGCCAAGAAAACGGGGGGGTCACAGATACGCAGTATTTT

V gene: TRBV10-3
clone size: -
D gene: TRBD1
J gene: TRBJ2-7
CDR3 protein: CAIRGDRGNEQYF
CDR3 DNA: TGTGCCATCAGGGGGGACAGGGGTAACGAGCAGTACTTC